The TCR beta chain under discussion was sequenced for a study of cytomegalovirus exposure and HLA in healthy donors. Across the whole study: From about 180 million T cells, an earlier analysis saw some 120 million unique TCR beta sequences. Overall study results and limits: Looking again later, the authors saw that most CMV-associated TCR beta chains seemed HLA-restricted. Within the data, a cluster of highly shared sequence variants was likely a sequencing artifact.

The donors comprised healthy bone marrow donors. 60 Vbeta and 13 Jbeta primers were used in PCR. Clones were sequenced by immunoSEQ multiplex PCR, and TCRdb holds only the in-frame ones, with some missing. The repertoire holds around 130,000 clones, with about 80% as singletons. V was cut by 11 bases and J by 6 bases, with 17 bases left in between. CDR3 length equals 13 residues. Germline V CDR1 and CDR2: MNHNS, SASEGT. A single count supports this clone. Its antigen is currently unknown. The sample comprised PBMCs. The chain has TRBV6-1 and TRBJ1-5; tentative D call: TRBD1 (5 bases). The TCR was taken from a man aged 50 to 59 in good health and CMV-seronegative. CDR3 protein: CASRVGSLQPQHF. The CDR3 DNA reads TGTGCCTCCAGGGTAGGTTCGCTTCAGCCCCAGCATTTT.